This is a list of T cell receptor beta chains from one sample in a study of cytomegalovirus exposure and HLA in healthy donors. The protocol was immunoSEQ multiplex PCR, while the TCRdb copy is restricted to in-frame clones and leaves out a portion. The top ten clones hold roughly 1.4% of a sample with about 180,000 clones, 82% of them seen once. Specimen: PBMCs. These receptor sequences come from a man aged 35 to 55 in good health and CMV-seronegative. CDR3s include the opening cysteine and the closing phenylalanine or tryptophan. D genes are given only for firm matches. Not all rows give a size; the values are once, few, many and, for expanded clones, a class.

j_call | clone_size | d_call | v_call | cdr3_nt | cdr3_aa
TRBJ2-7 | - | TRBD1 | TRBV27 | TGTGCCAGCAGTTCAACGACAGGGCCCTACGAGCAGTACTTC | CASSSTTGPYEQYF
TRBJ1-2 | - | - | TRBV28 | TGTGCCAGCATCCTATCCGGGGGTTTGAACTATGGCTACACCTTC | CASILSGGLNYGYTF
TRBJ1-2 | - | - | TRBV19 | TGTGCCAGTAGTGCCTCCGGGCAGGGCAGGGAAGACTATGGCTACACCTTC | CASSASGQGREDYGYTF
TRBJ1-2 | - | - | TRBV6-1 | TGTGCCAGCAGCACCGAGACAGCCCTTTATGGCTACACCTTC | CASSTETALYGYTF
TRBJ2-1 | - | TRBD2 | TRBV15 | TGTGCCACCAGCAGAGGGACTAGCCTTTACAATGAGCAGTTCTTC | CATSRGTSLYNEQFF
TRBJ2-1 | - | TRBD2 | TRBV7-2 | TGTGCCAGCAGCTTTTGGGCTAGCGGGAGCTCCTACAATGAGCAGTTCTTC | CASSFWASGSSYNEQFF
TRBJ1-5 | - | - | TRBV28 | TGTGCCAGCAAACAGAGCAATCAGCCCCAGCATTTT | CASKQSNQPQHF
TRBJ2-2 | - | TRBD2 | TRBV5-1 | TGCGCCAGTTCGGGGCTAGCGGAGAACACCGGGGAGCTGTTTTTT | CASSGLAENTGELFF
TRBJ1-5 | - | - | TRBV28 | TGTGCCAGCAGAGTCTCAGGACAGCCCCAGCATTTT | CASRVSGQPQHF
TRBJ1-5 | - | TRBD1 | TRBV28 | TGTGCCAGCAGTTTCCTTAGACAGGGGGCGAGTAGCAATCAGCCCCAGCATTTT | CASSFLRQGASSNQPQHF
TRBJ2-2 | - | TRBD1 | TRBV7-8 | TGTGCCAGCAGCTTGGACAGGGGGACCGGGGAGCTGTTTTTT | CASSLDRGTGELFF
TRBJ2-1 | - | TRBD2 | TRBV5-1 | TGCGCCAGCAGCCAGCGGGGGGGCCTCGATGAGCAGTTCTTC | CASSQRGGLDEQFF
TRBJ2-7 | - | TRBD2 | TRBV6-1 | TGTGCCAGCAGGCCTAGCGGGGGCTCCTACGAGCAGTACTTC | CASRPSGGSYEQYF
TRBJ1-3 | once | - | TRBV18 | TGTGCCAGCTCACCGCGGGAGCAGAACTCTGGAAACACCATATATTTT | CASSPREQNSGNTIYF
TRBJ1-4 | few | - | TRBV18 | TGTGCCAGCTCACCACCGGGGGCCCGAAATGAAAAACTGTTTTTT | CASSPPGARNEKLFF
TRBJ1-4 | few | TRBD1 | TRBV13 | TGTGCCAGCAGCGGGCCAGGGGGCGTTAGGGAAAAACTGTTTTTT | CASSGPGGVREKLFF
TRBJ1-1 | - | - | TRBV5-5 | TGTGCCAGCAGCTTGGCGGACTACTGGGAGCAGGACACTGAAGCTTTCTTT | CASSLADYWEQDTEAFF
TRBJ2-3 | - | - | TRBV4-3 | TGCGCCAGCAGCCAAGGAGGGGGGGGGCAGGGAGATACGCAGTATTTT | CASSQGGGGQGDTQYF
TRBJ1-4 | - | - | TRBV28 | TGTGCCAGCAGTTTAGGTCAGGGAAGAGGATGGCTGTTTTTT | CASSLGQGRGWLFF
TRBJ2-7 | - | - | TRBV28 | TGTGCCAGCATTACGGGACAAAGCTACGAGCAGTACTTC | CASITGQSYEQYF
TRBJ2-1 | - | TRBD2 | TRBV19 | TGTGCCAGCAGCCGACTAGCGGCCTACAATGAGCAGTTCTTC | CASSRLAAYNEQFF
TRBJ1-5 | - | TRBD1 | TRBV29-1 | TGCAGCGTGACGGAGGGGGCGAGCAATCAGCCCCAGCATTTT | CSVTEGASNQPQHF
TRBJ2-1 | - | TRBD2 | TRBV5-4 | TGTGCCAGCAGTACACTAGCGTCGGTTTACAATGAGCAGTTCTTC | CASSTLASVYNEQFF
TRBJ2-1 | - | - | TRBV6-6 | TGTGCCAGCAGTGTTGCGGGTGACTCCTACAATGAGCAGTTCTTC | CASSVAGDSYNEQFF
TRBJ2-2 | - | TRBD1 | TRBV19 | TGTGCCAGTAGTACTCACTTCGGGACAGGGGATGACGGGGAGCTGTTTTTT | CASSTHFGTGDDGELFF
TRBJ2-2 | - | TRBD1 | TRBV19 | TGTGCCAGCCGAGACAGGGTGAACACCGGGGAGCTGTTTTTT | CASRDRVNTGELFF
TRBJ2-7 | - | TRBD2 | TRBV28 | TGTGCCAGCAGCCATGGACTAGCGGGGGCCAAGTACTTC | CASSHGLAGAKYF
TRBJ1-5 | - | - | TRBV6-1 | TGTGCCAGCAGTGCAGGATTTCGGATTCAGCCCCAGCATTTT | CASSAGFRIQPQHF
TRBJ1-2 | - | - | TRBV2 | TGTGCCAGCTTATTCATCGCAGGGGAGTATGGCTACACCTTC | CASLFIAGEYGYTF
TRBJ2-3 | - | TRBD2 | TRBV27 | TGTGCCAGCAGTTCCCGGCTAGCGGGGGTCACAGATACGCAGTATTTT | CASSSRLAGVTDTQYF
TRBJ2-7 | - | - | TRBV4-2 | TGTGCCAGCAGCCAAGCCGCCCCCGGACAGTCCTACGAGCAGTACTTC | CASSQAAPGQSYEQYF
TRBJ2-2 | - | TRBD2 | TRBV25-1 | TGTGCCAGCAAAGCACGAGCGGGAGGGCAGGTCGGGGAGCTGTTTTTT | CASKARAGGQVGELFF
TRBJ2-7 | - | TRBD1 | TRBV11-2 | TGTGCCAGCAGCGGAGTGGGACAGGGAAGCGACGAGCAGTACTTC | CASSGVGQGSDEQYF
TRBJ1-6 | - | - | TRBV6-4 | TGTGCCAGCAGTGGACAGCGTGGTTCACCCCTCCACTTT | CASSGQRGSPLHF
TRBJ1-6 | once | - | TRBV5-6 | TGTGCCAGCAGCCTGAGGGTTCAGGGGCTGAGCTCCTATAATTCACCCCTCCACTTT | CASSLRVQGLSSYNSPLHF
TRBJ2-3 | - | TRBD2 | TRBV5-6 | TGTGCCAGCAGCTCGCAGATAGCGGGGGCTAACACAGATACGCAGTATTTT | CASSSQIAGANTDTQYF
TRBJ2-1 | - | TRBD1 | TRBV7-2 | TGTGCCAGCAGCTTAACGGGGGGACAGGGGGCAAGGGGTGAGCAGTTCTTC | CASSLTGGQGARGEQFF
TRBJ1-5 | - | TRBD1 | TRBV28 | TGTGCCAGCAGCCCCCCGGGACAGGGGGTCCAGCCCCAGCATTTT | CASSPPGQGVQPQHF
TRBJ2-1 | - | - | TRBV7-8 | TGTGCCAGCAGCTTCCCAGGGTCCCGATCCGATGAGCAGTTCTTC | CASSFPGSRSDEQFF
TRBJ2-3 | - | - | TRBV30 | TGTGCCTGGTACCGGTACCGTGGCACAGATACGCAGTATTTT | CAWYRYRGTDTQYF
TRBJ2-3 | once | - | TRBV19 | TGTCCCCGACGGGGGTCCACAGATACGCAGTATTTT | CPRRGSTDTQYF
TRBJ1-1 | - | - | TRBV7-2 | TGTGCCAGCAGCTCGGACAGTTACACTGAAGCTTTCTTT | CASSSDSYTEAFF
TRBJ1-1 | - | TRBD1 | TRBV19 | TGTGCCAGTAGTACACGGGACAGGGGAACGACTGAAGCTTTCTTT | CASSTRDRGTTEAFF
TRBJ1-5 | - | TRBD1 | TRBV28 | TGTGCCAGCAGAGTACAGGGGGCTCAACAGCCCCAGCATTTT | CASRVQGAQQPQHF